These T cell receptor beta chains were read from a single sample in a study of blood T cell repertoires in COVID-19. Generated by immunoSEQ multiplex PCR, the TCRdb table keeps only in-frame clones and is missing some. The sample has about 55,000 clones, over 75% seen once. Sample: peripheral blood. Receptor source: a human donor in a cohort sampled during active COVID-19. The CDR3 runs from the conserved cysteine through the conserved F or W. Fields, in order: clone size, J gene, D gene, V gene, CDR3 protein, CDR3 DNA. The D gene is left open where the match is weak. Only some rows state a clone size, as once, few, many or a class for expanded clones.

>-|TRBJ1-1|-|TRBV27
CASSFSVAQNTEAFF
TGTGCCAGCAGTTTTAGTGTTGCCCAAAACACTGAAGCTTTCTTT
>few|TRBJ2-7|-|TRBV20-1
CSASNRDEQYF
TGCAGTGCTAGCAACAGGGACGAGCAGTACTTC
>few|TRBJ2-2|TRBD2|TRBV4-3
CASSQGTSGNTGELFF
TGCGCCAGCAGCCAGGGGACTAGCGGGAACACCGGGGAGCTGTTTTTT
>-|TRBJ1-1|TRBD1|TRBV29-1
CSVARGQGSNTEAFF
TGCAGCGTTGCCCGGGGACAGGGATCAAACACTGAAGCTTTCTTT
>-|TRBJ1-1|-|TRBV7-2
CASSPPYTEAFF
TGTGCCAGCAGTCCCCCTTATACTGAAGCTTTCTTT
>few|TRBJ1-3|-|TRBV7-2
CATPMGGSGNTIYF
TGTGCCACCCCGATGGGGGGCTCTGGAAACACCATATATTTT
>-|TRBJ2-3|TRBD2|TRBV2
CASSEARTSGLSDTQYF
TGTGCCAGCAGTGAAGCCCGGACTAGCGGGTTGTCAGATACGCAGTATTTT
>once|TRBJ2-5|TRBD2|TRBV28
CASSPGREETQYF
TGTGCCAGCAGTCCAGGGAGGGAAGAGACCCAGTACTTC
>-|TRBJ1-5|TRBD1|TRBV6-5
CASSPTGEVQPQHF
TGTGCCAGCAGTCCGACAGGGGAGGTGCAGCCCCAGCATTTT
>-|TRBJ2-3|TRBD2|TRBV6-5
CASSYSPSGRSDTQYF
TGTGCCAGCAGTTACTCTCCTAGCGGGAGAAGTGATACGCAGTATTTT
>-|TRBJ1-1|-|TRBV18
CASSPIGVAEAFF
TGTGCCAGCTCACCAATAGGGGTCGCTGAAGCTTTCTTT
>-|TRBJ1-2|TRBD1|TRBV10-3
CAISRGQGMPRDYGYTF
TGTGCCATCAGTAGGGGACAGGGGATGCCCAGGGACTATGGCTACACCTTC
>-|TRBJ2-1|-|TRBV10-1
CASSEGPSAYNEQFF
TGCGCCAGCAGTGAGGGGCCTAGCGCCTACAATGAGCAGTTCTTC
>once|TRBJ2-3|TRBD2|TRBV29-1
CSVRGVRPSTDTQYF
TGCAGCGTTCGGGGGGTTCGCCCTAGCACAGATACGCAGTATTTT
>-|TRBJ2-7|TRBD2|TRBV18
CASSPLVAAGGMNEQYF
TGTGCCAGCTCACCTCTCGTTGCAGCGGGAGGTATGAACGAGCAGTACTTC
>-|TRBJ2-7|-|TRBV5-1
CASSLDVAAPYEQYF
TGCGCCAGCAGCCTGGATGTAGCGGCACCCTACGAGCAGTACTTC
>-|TRBJ1-2|-|TRBV28
CESSGAGDYGYTF
TGTGAGTCTTCAGGGGCAGGGGATTATGGCTACACCTTC
>-|TRBJ2-1|-|TRBV5-1
CASSLAISPGNEQFF
TGCGCCAGCAGCCTGGCAATAAGCCCCGGCAATGAGCAGTTCTTC
>-|TRBJ2-7|TRBD1|TRBV7-2
CASSIRTGVEQYF
TGTGCCAGCAGCATCCGAACAGGGGTCGAGCAGTACTTC
>once|TRBJ1-1|-|TRBV18
CASSPRRENTEAFF
TGTGCCAGCTCACCCCGACGGGAGAACACTGAAGCTTTCTTT
>few|TRBJ2-5|TRBD2|TRBV27
CASSLLPGGGKRETQYF
TGTGCCAGCAGTCTCCTTCCCGGGGGAGGGAAGAGGGAGACCCAGTACTTC
>-|TRBJ1-5|TRBD1|TRBV3-1/TRBV3-2
CASSPRTGGHQPQHF
TGTGCCAGCAGCCCGCGGACAGGGGGCCATCAGCCCCAGCATTTT
>few|TRBJ2-3|TRBD1|TRBV4-3
CASSQAIQGIADTQYF
TGCGCCAGCAGCCAAGCAATACAGGGGATCGCGGATACGCAGTATTTT
>once|TRBJ2-6|-|TRBV6-2/TRBV6-3
CASSYAGHSGANVLTF
TGTGCCAGCAGTTACGCAGGGCACTCTGGGGCCAACGTCCTGACTTTC
>-|TRBJ1-6|-|TRBV23-1
CASSQSGGGNSYNSPLHF
TGCGCCAGCAGTCAGTCCGGGGGGGGAAACTCCTATAATTCACCCCTCCACTTT
>-|TRBJ2-5|TRBD1|TRBV27
CASTPLGQGMQTQYF
TGTGCCAGCACCCCCCTGGGACAGGGGATGCAGACCCAGTACTTC
>-|TRBJ1-2|TRBD1|TRBV7-3
CASSEIVGQGSGYTF
TGTGCCAGCAGCGAAATCGTTGGACAGGGTAGTGGCTACACCTTC
>-|TRBJ2-2|TRBD2|TRBV7-9
CASSLELAGEHTGELFF
TGTGCCAGCAGCTTAGAACTAGCGGGAGAGCACACCGGGGAGCTGTTTTTT
>-|TRBJ1-1|-|TRBV28
CASSLLQGRAEAFF
TGTGCCAGCAGTTTGTTACAGGGTAGGGCTGAAGCTTTCTTT
>-|TRBJ2-3|TRBD2|TRBV7-6
CASSQPSGRVDTQYF
TGTGCCAGCAGCCAACCTAGCGGGAGAGTAGATACGCAGTATTTT
>-|TRBJ2-7|-|TRBV3-1/TRBV3-2
CASGVSAGSYEQYF
TGTGCCAGCGGAGTCTCTGCAGGGTCCTACGAGCAGTACTTC
>-|TRBJ2-1|TRBD1|TRBV28
CASSLVQGAGEQFF
TGTGCCAGCAGTTTGGTACAGGGGGCGGGTGAGCAGTTCTTC
>-|TRBJ1-2|-|TRBV7-2
CASSPGQGRGGYTF
TGTGCCAGCAGCCCCGGGCAGGGAAGGGGAGGCTACACCTTC
>-|TRBJ2-1|TRBD2|TRBV27
CASYTLLPGLAGKESYNEQFF
TGTGCCAGCTATACCCTTCTACCGGGACTAGCGGGAAAAGAATCCTACAATGAGCAGTTCTTC
>-|TRBJ2-3|-|TRBV3-1/TRBV3-2
CASSPRSTLLTDTQYF
TGTGCCAGCAGCCCCCGGTCCACCCTCCTGACAGATACGCAGTATTTT
>-|TRBJ2-7|TRBD1|TRBV28
CASSLLEYRGRAYEQYF
TGTGCCAGCAGTTTATTGGAATACAGGGGAAGGGCCTACGAGCAGTACTTC
>-|TRBJ1-1|-|TRBV18
CASSPAGAIGTEAFF
TGTGCCAGCTCCCCGGCGGGGGCCATAGGGACTGAAGCTTTCTTT
>-|TRBJ1-6|-|TRBV4-3
CASSQEPGQNNSPLHF
TGCGCCAGCAGCCAGGAACCCGGACAGAATAATTCACCCCTCCACTTT
>-|TRBJ2-1|-|TRBV29-1
CSVRRQAGNEQFF
TGCAGCGTACGACGTCAGGCTGGGAATGAGCAGTTCTTC
>-|TRBJ1-2|-|TRBV29-1
CSVAREGVRYGYTF
TGCAGCGTTGCCCGAGAAGGGGTAAGGTATGGCTACACCTTC
>-|TRBJ1-1|-|TRBV28
CASSDPAGRREAFF
TGTGCCAGCAGTGACCCGGCGGGAAGGCGTGAAGCTTTCTTT
>once|TRBJ2-3|-|TRBV19
CASSQDRSSTDTQYF
TGTGCCAGTAGTCAAGACAGGAGTAGCACAGATACGCAGTATTTT
>-|TRBJ1-2|TRBD1|TRBV29-1
CSVEGSTGERVGYTF
TGCAGCGTTGAGGGATCGACAGGGGAAAGGGTAGGCTACACCTTC
>-|TRBJ2-3|TRBD2|TRBV24-1
CATSPTSGGTDTQYF
TGTGCCACCAGCCCAACTAGCGGAGGCACAGATACGCAGTATTTT
>-|TRBJ2-7|-|TRBV7-2
CASSPLVAYEQYF
TGTGCCAGCAGCCCCCTCGTCGCCTACGAGCAGTACTTC
>-|TRBJ2-1|TRBD2|TRBV11-3
CASSPRASGYNEQFF
TGTGCCAGCAGCCCTCGGGCTAGCGGTTACAATGAGCAGTTCTTC
>-|TRBJ2-1|TRBD1|TRBV11-3
CASSPDQRQGYNEQFF
TGTGCCAGCAGCCCAGATCAGAGACAGGGTTACAATGAGCAGTTCTTC
>-|TRBJ2-3|TRBD1|TRBV9
CASSVATRTGGDTQYF
TGTGCCAGCAGCGTAGCTACGAGGACAGGGGGGGATACGCAGTATTTT
>-|TRBJ2-1|TRBD2|TRBV7-2
CASSRTRGYNEQFF
TGTGCCAGCAGCAGGACTAGGGGCTACAATGAGCAGTTCTTC
>-|TRBJ2-3|-|TRBV13
CASSRRSAEGTDTQYF
TGTGCCAGCAGCCGTCGTTCCGCGGAAGGCACAGATACGCAGTATTTT
>-|TRBJ2-3|TRBD2|TRBV10-1
CASSDPGTSGTDTQYF
TGCGCCAGCAGTGACCCCGGGACTAGCGGCACAGATACGCAGTATTTT
>-|TRBJ2-7|-|TRBV7-3
CASSWPSQNSSYEQYF
TGTGCCAGCAGCTGGCCCTCACAGAATAGCTCCTACGAGCAGTACTTC
>-|TRBJ2-2|TRBD1|TRBV28
CASRGQGNTGELFF
TGTGCCAGCAGGGGACAGGGGAACACCGGGGAGCTGTTTTTT
>-|TRBJ2-2|-|TRBV7-3
CASSLSAGTSTGELFF
TGTGCCAGCAGCTTAAGCGCCGGGACTTCCACCGGGGAGCTGTTTTTT
>-|TRBJ2-7|-|TRBV6-5
CASSGDTGSAEQYF
TGTGCCAGCAGCGGGGACACAGGGTCAGCCGAGCAGTACTTC